Listed below are T cell receptor beta chains from one sample, sequenced in a study of preoperative IRX-2 immunotherapy in early breast cancer. The table came from immunoSEQ multiplex PCR; TCRdb's copy has only in-frame clones and leaves some out. The sample consists of fewer than 70,000 clones, roughly 94% of them appearing once. This sample was taken from a patient treated with IRX-2 immunotherapy. These TCRs come from a human donor with breast cancer. CDR3s include the opening cysteine and the closing phenylalanine or tryptophan. A D gene is named only where the DNA matches it firmly. For some rows the clone size is stated as once, few or many, or as a class when expanded; others skip it.

V gene	clone size	D gene	CDR3 length	J gene	CDR3 DNA	CDR3 protein
TRBV10-3	NA	NA	12	TRBJ1-5	TGTGCCATCAGTGAGGGAGAGCAGCCCCAGCATTTT	CAISEGEQPQHF
TRBV2	NA	TRBD2	16	TRBJ2-5	TGTGCCAGCAGTGAAGCCGGCGGGGGGAGGTGGGAGACCCAGTACTTC	CASSEAGGGRWETQYF
TRBV7-9	NA	TRBD2	16	TRBJ2-1	TGTGCCAGCAGCCAGCCCGGGACTAGCATCGTCAATGAGCAGTTCTTC	CASSQPGTSIVNEQFF
TRBV7-2	NA	TRBD1	16	TRBJ2-2	TGTGCCAGCAGCCCCCTCGGGACAGGGAACACCGGGGAGCTGTTTTTT	CASSPLGTGNTGELFF
TRBV20-1	NA	NA	9	TRBJ1-5	TGCAGTGACGGAAAGCCCCAGCATTTT	CSDGKPQHF
TRBV5-6	NA	NA	14	TRBJ2-7	TGTGCCAGCAGCCCTGGGATCGGAGGGTCCGAGCAGTACTTC	CASSPGIGGSEQYF
TRBV28	NA	NA	13	TRBJ1-2	TGTGCCAGCGGGCGGGGGGCAAGGTATGGCTACACCTTC	CASGRGARYGYTF
TRBV11-2	NA	TRBD1	16	TRBJ2-2	TGTGCCAGCAGCGCACCGGGACAGGGGTACACCGGGGAGCTGTTTTTT	CASSAPGQGYTGELFF
TRBV2	NA	TRBD2	18	TRBJ2-1	TGTGCCAGCAGTGGAGGGGCTAGCGGGGGGAGCTCCTACAATGAGCAGTTCTTC	CASSGGASGGSSYNEQFF
TRBV13	NA	TRBD2	24	TRBJ2-1	TGTGCCAGCAGCTCACCCTCCGGGACAGCGTCCTTTAAGCGGGGGGGCGTCTCCTACAATGAGCAGTTCTTC	CASSSPSGTASFKRGGVSYNEQFF
TRBV5-5	NA	NA	13	TRBJ1-1	TGTGCCAGCAGCTTGGTGGTCCCAGGGGAAACTTTCTTT	CASSLVVPGETFF
TRBV18	NA	TRBD2	18	TRBJ2-3	TGTGCCAGCTTCACCGGGCTGGCTAGCGGGGATAGCACAGATACGCAGTATTTT	CASFTGLASGDSTDTQYF
TRBV29-1	NA	TRBD2	15	TRBJ2-3	TGCAGCCCCGTGGCTGCGGGGACTACCACAGATACGCAGTATTTT	CSPVAAGTTTDTQYF
TRBV28	NA	TRBD1	15	TRBJ2-1	TGTGCCAGCAGTTCCCGGGACAGTTCCTACAATGAGCAGTTCTTC	CASSSRDSSYNEQFF
TRBV7-3	NA	TRBD1	14	TRBJ1-6	TGTGCCAGCAGCTCTTCCGGACAGGGTTCACCCCTCCACTTT	CASSSSGQGSPLHF
TRBV9	NA	TRBD2	16	TRBJ2-1	TGTGCCAGCAGCGTATTGGGCGGCGGGGGGGCTTCTGAGCAGTTCTTC	CASSVLGGGGASEQFF
TRBV4-1	few	NA	12	TRBJ1-3	TGCGCCAGCAGTCAGGTTGGAAACACCATATATTTT	CASSQVGNTIYF